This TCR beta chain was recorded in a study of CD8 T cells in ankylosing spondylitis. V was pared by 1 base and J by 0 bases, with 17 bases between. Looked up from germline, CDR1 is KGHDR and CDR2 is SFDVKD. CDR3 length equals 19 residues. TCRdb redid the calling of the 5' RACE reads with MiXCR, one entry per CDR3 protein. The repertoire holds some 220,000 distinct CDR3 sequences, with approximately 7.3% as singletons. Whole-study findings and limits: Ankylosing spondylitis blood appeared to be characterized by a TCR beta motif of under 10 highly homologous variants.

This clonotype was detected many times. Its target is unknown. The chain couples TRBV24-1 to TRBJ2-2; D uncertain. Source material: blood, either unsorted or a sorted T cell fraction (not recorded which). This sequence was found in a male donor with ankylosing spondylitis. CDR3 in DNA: TGTGCCACCAGTGATTTCTATAAGGGCCGAGAGGCGAACACCGGGGAGCTGTTTTTT. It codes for CATSDFYKGREANTGELFF.